Below are 20 T cell receptor beta chains sequenced from a single sample in a study of CD8+ T cells in alopecia areata. RNA was isolated and reverse transcribed to cDNA, the sequencing template. Libraries were prepared by immunoSEQ multiplex PCR; TCRdb keeps only in-frame clonotypes and omits some of them. The repertoire holds 100,000 to 150,000 clones, with less than 50% as singletons. Sequenced: NKG2D-low CD8+ T cells sorted from blood. Receptors were obtained from a human donor with alopecia areata.

This sequence joins TRBV4-1 and TRBJ2-1; D ambiguous. The CDR3 is 13 amino acids. In germline, CDR1 is MGHRA, CDR2 YSYEKL. Trimming left V 0 bases short and J 6 bases short, with 6 bases between. DNA for the CDR3: TGCGCCAGCAGCCAAGAGTCGACCAATGAGCAGTTCTTC. This sequence encodes CASSQESTNEQFF.

The gene calls are TRBV29-1 and TRBJ1-1; D gene unclear. The CDR3 extends over 11 amino acids. Germline lookup yields CDR1 SQVTM and CDR2 ANQGSEA. Trimming took off 7 bases at V and 4 bases at J, with 10 bases between the two ends. The CDR3 region is CSAYVGTEAFF. In DNA form, the CDR3 reads TGCAGCGCCTACGTGGGCACTGAAGCTTTCTTT.

The genes are TRBV29-1 and TRBJ1-2; unclear D gene. Trimming removed 1 base from V and 7 bases from J, with 19 bases in between. The CDR3 is made up of 15 amino acids. The germline gives CDR1 SQVTM, CDR2 ANQGSEA. In nucleotides, the CDR3 is TGCAGCGTTGAAGCAATGGGCCAGGAAAAGCGTGGCTACACCTTC. Its translation: CSVEAMGQEKRGYTF.

This sequence joins TRBV5-6 and TRBJ1-5; D ambiguous. The germline gives CDR1 SGHDT, CDR2 YYEEEE. This CDR3 is 12 amino acids long. V shed 1 base and J shed 3 bases, with 2 bases lying between them. CDR3 amino acids: CASSLTNQPQHF. In DNA form, the CDR3 reads TGTGCCAGCAGCTTGACCAATCAGCCCCAGCATTTT. The whole variable domain, filled in from reference TRBV5-6 and TRBJ1-5, reads DAGVTQSPTHLIKTRGQQVTLRCSPKSGHDTVSWYQQALGQGPQFIFQYYEEEERQRGNFPDRFSGHQFPNYSSELNVNALLLGDSALYLCASSLTNQPQHFGDGTRLSIL.

The V call is TRBV11-3, the J call TRBJ2-5, with D perhaps TRBD2 (6 bases). Trimming stripped 4 bases from V and 3 bases from J, with 9 bases between. CDR1 SGHNT and CDR2 YENEEA come from the germline V gene. This CDR3 region has 13 residues. The CDR3 DNA sequence: TGTGCCAGCAGCTCAAGGGAGGAAGAGACCCAGTACTTC. It codes for CASSSREEETQYF.

This clone was picked up a small number of times. The chain links TRBV29-1 to TRBJ2-1, with 12 bases aligning to TRBD2. The CDR3 extends over 15 amino acids. With V trimmed by 1 base and J by 3 bases, 1 base remained unmatched. The V gene's germline CDR1 is SQVTM and CDR2 ANQGSEA. CDR3 nucleotides: TGCAGCGTTGAAGGGACTAGCGGGAACTACAATGAGCAGTTCTTC. Its translation: CSVEGTSGNYNEQFF.

CDR3 residues: CASSQGTFNYGYTF. The CDR3 DNA follows: TGTGCCAGCAGCCAAGGGACCTTTAACTATGGCTACACCTTC. This chain links TRBV14 with TRBJ1-2; D unclear. V was pared by 1 base and J by 1 base, with 7 bases between. Germline V gene lookup returns CDR1 SGHDN and CDR2 FVKESK. The CDR3 contains 14 residues.

This chain uses TRBV30 with TRBJ2-1; 9 bases fit TRBD1. The germline V gene encodes CDR1 GTSNPN and CDR2 SVGIG (reference sequence). The V segment lost 5 bases and the J segment 6 bases; nucleotides outside the gene matches: 11. CDR3 length: 15 amino acids. The CDR3 DNA is TGTGCCTGGTGCACCGGACAGGGGAGGATCAATGAGCAGTTCTTC. Residues: CAWCTGQGRINEQFF.

This chain links TRBV6-5 with TRBJ2-2, with 12 nucleotides matching TRBD2. Trimming took 5 bases from V and 4 from J; bases not matched to a gene: 2. This CDR3 is 15 amino acids long. CDR1 is MNHEY and CDR2 is SVGAGI in the germline V gene. DNA for the CDR3: TGTGCCAGCAGTGTGACTAGCGGGAGCACCGGGGAGCTGTTTTTT. Amino acid sequence: CASSVTSGSTGELFF.

The chain has TRBV9 and TRBJ1-2, with D possibly TRBD1 on 5 matching bases. The CDR3 has 15 residues. Trimming took 0 bases from V and 3 from J, leaving 12 bases between them. The germline V gene encodes CDR1 SGDLS and CDR2 YYNGEE. This CDR3 is CASSVGGTPDYGYTF. The CDR3 coding sequence is TGTGCCAGCAGCGTAGGCGGGACGCCAGACTATGGCTACACCTTC.

This clone was counted only a few times. V usage is TRBV10-3 and J usage is TRBJ1-5, with D unclear. Germline V gene sequence: CDR1 ENHRY, CDR2 SYGVKD. V was pared by 8 bases and J by 1 base, with 6 bases between. The CDR3 runs 12 residues. CDR3 sequence reads: CAIGQSNQPQHF. As DNA, the CDR3 is TGTGCCATCGGCCAGAGCAATCAGCCCCAGCATTTT.

The chain is built from TRBV4-1 and TRBJ1-4; D ambiguous. In germline, CDR1 is MGHRA, CDR2 YSYEKL. Trimming took off 0 bases at V and 8 bases at J, with 13 bases between the two ends. The CDR3 runs 15 residues. CDR3 sequence (DNA): TGCGCCAGCAGCCAAGAACCCTTAACTGCAGAAAAACTGTTTTTT. Its protein product is CASSQEPLTAEKLFF.

The chain combines TRBV29-1 with TRBJ2-1; possible D gene TRBD2, 10 bases. V was shortened by 2 bases and J by 8 bases, with 28 bases between the two germline ends. CDR1 and CDR2 from the germline V gene are SQVTM and ANQGSEA. CDR3 length equals 18 residues. The CDR3 DNA is TGCAGCGTTGAATTAGGGACAGGGTTGGCTAGCGGGAGCCATGAGCAGTTCTTC. Protein sequence: CSVELGTGLASGSHEQFF.

This clone was recorded a few times. Other DNA variants within this sample encode the same CDR3. The V call is TRBV29-1, the J call TRBJ2-1, with 14 bases aligning to TRBD2. With 1 base clipped from V and 8 bases from J, the junction kept 4 bases outside the gene matches. The CDR3 spans 15 residues. Germline V gene sequence: CDR1 SQVTM, CDR2 ANQGSEA. The CDR3 reads CSVEGGTSGSDEQFF. Here the CDR3 DNA reads TGCAGCGTTGAAGGGGGGACTAGCGGGAGCGATGAGCAGTTCTTC.

The chain recombines TRBV29-1 with TRBJ2-1; a weak D match, TRBD1 (5 bases). Germline V CDR1 and CDR2: SQVTM, ANQGSEA. This CDR3 has 13 amino acids. V lost 7 bases and J 6 bases, leaving 16 bases between the germline ends. CDR3 amino acids: CSAEAGPGNEQFF. CDR3 nucleotide sequence: TGCAGCGCGGAAGCAGGGCCTGGCAATGAGCAGTTCTTC.

This clone came up a few times. V usage is TRBV29-1 and J usage is TRBJ1-3; D is uncertain. V lost 1 base and J lost 1, with 17 bases in between. Germline CDR1 is SQVTM and CDR2 is ANQGSEA. The CDR3 is 17 amino acids. CDR3 nucleotide sequence: TGCAGCGTTGAAGGTGTGCCGAACCCGAGATCTGGAAACACCATATATTTT. This codes for CSVEGVPNPRSGNTIYF.

V gene TRBV4-1 combines with J gene TRBJ2-2; the D is unclear. Trimming removed 3 bases from V and 7 bases from J, with 9 bases in between. From germline, CDR1 is MGHRA and CDR2 YSYEKL. The CDR3 loop spans 13 amino acids. The CDR3 DNA reads TGCGCCAGCAGCCAGGGCGGCAACGGGGAGCTGTTTTTT. It codes for CASSQGGNGELFF.

This clone was recorded a few times. The rearrangement links TRBV30 to TRBJ2-1; 7 bases are shared with TRBD2. Losses at the gene ends were 1 base for V and 8 bases for J; bases not matched to a gene: 8. The CDR3 has 14 residues. Germline loops: CDR1 GTSNPN, CDR2 SVGIG (reference sequence). The CDR3 coding sequence is TGTGCCTGGAGTGCTTCGGGAGGTTACGATGAGCAGTTCTTC. Translation gives CAWSASGGYDEQFF.

CDR3 sequence: CATKGHGTGGKYGYTF. The CDR3 bases are TGTGCCACGAAAGGACACGGGACAGGGGGGAAATATGGCTACACCTTC. The V gene is TRBV15, the J gene TRBJ1-2; TRBD1 agrees at 11 bases. Germline trimming cut 9 bases from V and 5 bases from J; bases unmatched to any gene: 14. The CDR3 runs to 16 residues. Germline CDR1 and CDR2: LNHNV and YYDKDF (reference sequence).

This clone was detected a few times. J is TRBJ2-7 and V is TRBV28; D is unresolved. Per the germline V gene, CDR1 is MDHEN and CDR2 is SYDVKM. V dropped 7 bases and J dropped 4 bases, with 8 bases sitting between them. The CDR3 extends over 11 amino acids. The CDR3 sequence is CASTGIYEQYF. The DNA for the CDR3 is TGTGCCAGCACAGGTATTTACGAGCAGTACTTC.